These T cell receptor beta chains were read from a single sample in a study of shared clonotypes between healthy human individuals. Generated by immunoSEQ multiplex PCR, the TCRdb table keeps only in-frame clones and is missing some. The sample holds about 2.1 million clones, roughly 93% seen once. The material sequenced was naive CD8+ T cells from PBMCs. The source of these receptors is a man aged 18 to 29 in good health. Some clones in this sample may be carry-over from other donors' samples. Each CDR3 is given with its conserved first and last residue. D genes are given only for firm matches. The listing skips clone size in some rows; elsewhere it reads once, few, many or a size class.

v_gene: TRBV9; abundance: -; len: 16; d_gene: -; j_gene: TRBJ1-2; CDR3nt: TGTGCCAGCAGCGTAGAATTTAAGGCCCACTATGTTGGCTACACCTTC; CDR3aa: CASSVEFKAHYVGYTF
v_gene: TRBV28; abundance: -; len: 15; d_gene: -; j_gene: TRBJ2-5; CDR3nt: TGTGCCAGCAGTTTTGGGGCCGATCCCGGGGGGACCCAGTACTTC; CDR3aa: CASSFGADPGGTQYF
v_gene: TRBV27; abundance: -; len: 14; d_gene: TRBD1; j_gene: TRBJ2-7; CDR3nt: TGTGCCAGCAGCCGAGGACAGGGGAAATCTGGACAGTACTTC; CDR3aa: CASSRGQGKSGQYF
v_gene: TRBV28; abundance: -; len: 17; d_gene: -; j_gene: TRBJ1-5; CDR3nt: TGTGCCAGCAGTTTATTGTGGGGTCCAGGGAGCAATCAGCCCCAGCATTTT; CDR3aa: CASSLLWGPGSNQPQHF
v_gene: TRBV19; abundance: once; len: 13; d_gene: -; j_gene: TRBJ2-7; CDR3nt: TGTGCCAGTAGTATTGTTGGGAGTTACGAGCAGTACTTC; CDR3aa: CASSIVGSYEQYF
v_gene: TRBV11-2; abundance: -; len: 13; d_gene: -; j_gene: TRBJ2-3; CDR3nt: TGTGCCAGCAGGGGTCCTGGGGTGGATACGCAGTATTTT; CDR3aa: CASRGPGVDTQYF
v_gene: TRBV10-3; abundance: -; len: 17; d_gene: TRBD2; j_gene: TRBJ2-1; CDR3nt: TGTGCCATCAGTGAGTCCGGGGCGGGAGGGCCAATCGATGAGCAGTTCTTC; CDR3aa: CAISESGAGGPIDEQFF
v_gene: TRBV9; abundance: -; len: 17; d_gene: -; j_gene: TRBJ2-2; CDR3nt: TGTGCCAGCAGCGTAGACCTCCAAGAAAGAGGCACCGGGGAGCTGTTTTTT; CDR3aa: CASSVDLQERGTGELFF
v_gene: TRBV27; abundance: -; len: 14; d_gene: TRBD2; j_gene: TRBJ2-5; CDR3nt: TGTGCCAGCAGTCAGACTAGCTGGCAAGAGACCCAGTACTTC; CDR3aa: CASSQTSWQETQYF
v_gene: TRBV5-6; abundance: -; len: 18; d_gene: TRBD2; j_gene: TRBJ2-2; CDR3nt: TGTGCCAGCAGCTTGGGGGATGGACTAGCGGGAGAAGGCGGGGAGCTGTTTTTT; CDR3aa: CASSLGDGLAGEGGELFF
v_gene: TRBV5-1; abundance: -; len: 13; d_gene: -; j_gene: TRBJ1-2; CDR3nt: TGCGCCAGCACCCAGTCCTTCAACTATGGCTACACCTTC; CDR3aa: CASTQSFNYGYTF
v_gene: TRBV11-2; abundance: -; len: 19; d_gene: -; j_gene: TRBJ2-1; CDR3nt: TGTGCCAGCAGCTTCCCATTGGGGACTCCCGAAAAATACCCAGGCGAGCAGTTCTTC; CDR3aa: CASSFPLGTPEKYPGEQFF
v_gene: TRBV29-1; abundance: -; len: 14; d_gene: -; j_gene: TRBJ1-1; CDR3nt: TGCAGCGTTAGGGGAGAGGGGTTCAACACTGAAGCTTTCTTT; CDR3aa: CSVRGEGFNTEAFF
v_gene: TRBV28; abundance: -; len: 13; d_gene: -; j_gene: TRBJ1-2; CDR3nt: TGTGCCAGCAGTTGGCAGGGGCCGGGGGGCTACACCTTC; CDR3aa: CASSWQGPGGYTF
v_gene: TRBV9; abundance: -; len: 14; d_gene: TRBD1; j_gene: TRBJ2-7; CDR3nt: TGTGCCAGCAGCCCGGGACAGGGTGGCTACGAGCAGTACTTC; CDR3aa: CASSPGQGGYEQYF
v_gene: TRBV27; abundance: -; len: 16; d_gene: TRBD1; j_gene: TRBJ2-7; CDR3nt: TGTGCCAGCAGTCCGACCCTCCGGGACAGGGAGTACGAGCAGTACTTC; CDR3aa: CASSPTLRDREYEQYF
v_gene: TRBV7-9; abundance: once; len: 15; d_gene: TRBD1; j_gene: TRBJ2-7; CDR3nt: TGTGCCAGCAGCTCTCCTCGACAGGGACACTACGAGCAGTACTTC; CDR3aa: CASSSPRQGHYEQYF
v_gene: TRBV7-9; abundance: -; len: 15; d_gene: -; j_gene: TRBJ1-2; CDR3nt: TGTGCCAGCAGCTTAGCGCCAGGAGACCCATCGGGCTACACCTTC; CDR3aa: CASSLAPGDPSGYTF
v_gene: TRBV6-5; abundance: -; len: 15; d_gene: TRBD2; j_gene: TRBJ2-7; CDR3nt: TGTGCCAGCAGTTTACTAGCGGGAGGGATCGACGAGCAGTACTTC; CDR3aa: CASSLLAGGIDEQYF
v_gene: TRBV14; abundance: -; len: 13; d_gene: -; j_gene: TRBJ1-4; CDR3nt: TGTGCCAGCAGCCAAGATGGGTGGGAAAAACTGTTTTTT; CDR3aa: CASSQDGWEKLFF
v_gene: TRBV7-9; abundance: few; len: 15; d_gene: -; j_gene: TRBJ1-2; CDR3nt: TGTGCCAGCAGCTCAATTCCGGGACGGACCTATGGCTACACCTTC; CDR3aa: CASSSIPGRTYGYTF
v_gene: TRBV9; abundance: -; len: 15; d_gene: -; j_gene: TRBJ2-7; CDR3nt: TGTGCCAGCAGCGCTGGGGCAGGCTACTCCTACGAGCAGTACTTC; CDR3aa: CASSAGAGYSYEQYF
v_gene: TRBV10-3; abundance: -; len: 15; d_gene: -; j_gene: TRBJ2-7; CDR3nt: TGTGCCATCAGTGAGGCTAGTATTAAGTCCTACGAGCAGTACTTC; CDR3aa: CAISEASIKSYEQYF
v_gene: TRBV28; abundance: -; len: 13; d_gene: -; j_gene: TRBJ2-7; CDR3nt: TGTGCCAGCATGTCGGGGGAGACCTACGAGCAGTACTTC; CDR3aa: CASMSGETYEQYF
v_gene: TRBV29-1; abundance: few; len: 12; d_gene: -; j_gene: TRBJ2-2; CDR3nt: TGCAGCGTTGTTAGTGGTACCGGGGAGCTGTTTTTT; CDR3aa: CSVVSGTGELFF
v_gene: TRBV6-7; abundance: -; len: 13; d_gene: TRBD1; j_gene: TRBJ1-5; CDR3nt: TGTGCCAGGATCCAACAGGGGAATCAGCCCCAGCATTTT; CDR3aa: CARIQQGNQPQHF
v_gene: TRBV7-6; abundance: once; len: 18; d_gene: -; j_gene: TRBJ2-2; CDR3nt: TGTGCCAGCAGCTTGAGGCTTGGGGGGTCGGGGAACACCGGGGAGCTGTTTTTT; CDR3aa: CASSLRLGGSGNTGELFF
v_gene: TRBV7-2; abundance: -; len: 19; d_gene: TRBD2; j_gene: TRBJ2-5; CDR3nt: TGTGCCAGCAGCTTAGTCCCCTCCCTAGCGGGAGGGAGTAAGGAGACCCAGTACTTC; CDR3aa: CASSLVPSLAGGSKETQYF
v_gene: TRBV5-4; abundance: -; len: 14; d_gene: TRBD1; j_gene: TRBJ2-7; CDR3nt: TGTGCCAGCAGCAGGACAGGGTCTCCCTACGAGCAGTACTTC; CDR3aa: CASSRTGSPYEQYF
v_gene: TRBV10-3; abundance: -; len: 12; d_gene: -; j_gene: TRBJ1-2; CDR3nt: TGTGCCATCAGTGAGATGACAAATGGCTACACCTTC; CDR3aa: CAISEMTNGYTF
v_gene: TRBV19; abundance: -; len: 15; d_gene: -; j_gene: TRBJ1-1; CDR3nt: TGTGCCAGTAGCCTCGGGCCGGGCTTGGGCACTGAAGCTTTCTTT; CDR3aa: CASSLGPGLGTEAFF
v_gene: TRBV28; abundance: -; len: 18; d_gene: -; j_gene: TRBJ2-4; CDR3nt: TGTGCCAGCAGTTCATCGACACCCGAAACCTTAGCCAAAAACATTCAGTACTTC; CDR3aa: CASSSSTPETLAKNIQYF
v_gene: TRBV9; abundance: once; len: 13; d_gene: -; j_gene: TRBJ2-7; CDR3nt: TGTGCCAGCAGCCCAGGAGAGGTGTACGAGCAGTACTTC; CDR3aa: CASSPGEVYEQYF
v_gene: TRBV2; abundance: -; len: 14; d_gene: -; j_gene: TRBJ1-5; CDR3nt: TGTGCCATCTCCGACGGCAGGTATCGTCAGCCCCAGCATTTT; CDR3aa: CAISDGRYRQPQHF
v_gene: TRBV6-5; abundance: -; len: 12; d_gene: -; j_gene: TRBJ2-7; CDR3nt: TGTGCCAGCAGTTACGACGCCTACGAGCAGTACTTC; CDR3aa: CASSYDAYEQYF
v_gene: TRBV28; abundance: -; len: 13; d_gene: -; j_gene: TRBJ2-5; CDR3nt: TGTGCCAGCAGTTTAGGATCGAGGGAGACCCAGTACTTC; CDR3aa: CASSLGSRETQYF
v_gene: TRBV2; abundance: -; len: 17; d_gene: TRBD2; j_gene: TRBJ2-1; CDR3nt: TGTGCCAGCAGTAAGACTAGCGGGAGGCCAAACTACAATGAGCAGTTCTTC; CDR3aa: CASSKTSGRPNYNEQFF
v_gene: TRBV28; abundance: once; len: 17; d_gene: TRBD1; j_gene: TRBJ1-5; CDR3nt: TGTGCCAGCAGTCTGACAGGGCTCTCATATAGCAATCAGCCCCAGCATTTT; CDR3aa: CASSLTGLSYSNQPQHF
v_gene: TRBV7-2; abundance: once; len: 16; d_gene: -; j_gene: TRBJ2-7; CDR3nt: TGTGCCAGCAGCTTAGATGCGCGGGGAGCTACCTACGAGCAGTACTTC; CDR3aa: CASSLDARGATYEQYF
v_gene: TRBV6-6; abundance: -; len: 14; d_gene: -; j_gene: TRBJ2-7; CDR3nt: TGTGCCAGCAGTGCTGACCGCCGCTCCTACGAGCAGTACTTC; CDR3aa: CASSADRRSYEQYF